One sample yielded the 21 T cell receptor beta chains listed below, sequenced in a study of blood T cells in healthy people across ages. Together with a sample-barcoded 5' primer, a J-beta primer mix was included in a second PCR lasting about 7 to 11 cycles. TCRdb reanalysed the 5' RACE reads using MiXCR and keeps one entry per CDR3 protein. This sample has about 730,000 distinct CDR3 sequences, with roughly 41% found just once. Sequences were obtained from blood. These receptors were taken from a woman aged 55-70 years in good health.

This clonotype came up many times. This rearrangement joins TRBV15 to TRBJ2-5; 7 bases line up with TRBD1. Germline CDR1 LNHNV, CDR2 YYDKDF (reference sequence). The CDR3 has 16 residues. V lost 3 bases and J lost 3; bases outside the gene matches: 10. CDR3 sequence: CATSSFKGGREETQYF. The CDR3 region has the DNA TGTGCCACCAGCAGCTTCAAAGGGGGCAGGGAAGAGACCCAGTACTTC.

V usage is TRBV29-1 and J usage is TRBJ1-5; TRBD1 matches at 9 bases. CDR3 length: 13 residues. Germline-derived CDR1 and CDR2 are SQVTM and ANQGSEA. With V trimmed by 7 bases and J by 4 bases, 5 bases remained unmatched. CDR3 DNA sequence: TGCAGCGCAGGACAGGGGCCAAATCAGCCCCAGCATTTT. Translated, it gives CSAGQGPNQPQHF.

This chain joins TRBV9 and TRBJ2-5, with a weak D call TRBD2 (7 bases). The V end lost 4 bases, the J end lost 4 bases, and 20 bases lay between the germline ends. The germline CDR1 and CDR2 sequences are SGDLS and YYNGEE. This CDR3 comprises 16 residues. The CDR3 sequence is CASSRARRGRGETQYF. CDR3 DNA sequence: TGTGCCAGCAGCCGCGCCCGGCGGGGGCGAGGAGAGACCCAGTACTTC.

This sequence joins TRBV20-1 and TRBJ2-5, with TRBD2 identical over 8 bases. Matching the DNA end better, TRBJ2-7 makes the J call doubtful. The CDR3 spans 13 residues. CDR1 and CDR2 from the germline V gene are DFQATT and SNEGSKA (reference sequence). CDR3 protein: CSASGGAGHEQYF. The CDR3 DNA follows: TGCAGTGCTAGCGGGGGGGCAGGGCACGAGCAGTACTTC.

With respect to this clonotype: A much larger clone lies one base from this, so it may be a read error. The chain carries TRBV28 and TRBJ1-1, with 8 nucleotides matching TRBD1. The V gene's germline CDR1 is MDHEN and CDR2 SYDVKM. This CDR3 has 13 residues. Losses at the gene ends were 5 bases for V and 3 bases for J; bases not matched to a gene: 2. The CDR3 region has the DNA TGTGCCAGCAGTCGGACAGGGTACACTGAAGCTTTCTTT. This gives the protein CASSRTGYTEAFF.

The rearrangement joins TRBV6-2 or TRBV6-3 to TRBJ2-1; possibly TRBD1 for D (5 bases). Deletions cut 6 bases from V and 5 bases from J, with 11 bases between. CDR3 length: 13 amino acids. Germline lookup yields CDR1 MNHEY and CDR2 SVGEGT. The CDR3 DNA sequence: TGTGCCAGCAGCCGATTGGACAACAATGAGCAGTTCTTC. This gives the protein CASSRLDNNEQFF.

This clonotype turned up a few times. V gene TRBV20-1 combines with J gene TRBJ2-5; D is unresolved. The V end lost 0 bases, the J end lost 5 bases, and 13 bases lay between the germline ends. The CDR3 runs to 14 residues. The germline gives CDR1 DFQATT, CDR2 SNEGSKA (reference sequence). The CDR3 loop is CSARDRYSLETQYF. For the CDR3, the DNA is TGCAGTGCTAGAGATAGGTATAGTCTTGAGACCCAGTACTTC.

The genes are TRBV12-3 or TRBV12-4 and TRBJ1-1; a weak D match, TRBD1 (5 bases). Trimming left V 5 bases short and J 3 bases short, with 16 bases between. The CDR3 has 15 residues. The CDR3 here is CASSPQGSTDTEAFF. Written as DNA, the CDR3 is TGTGCCAGCAGTCCTCAGGGCTCCACGGACACTGAAGCTTTCTTT.

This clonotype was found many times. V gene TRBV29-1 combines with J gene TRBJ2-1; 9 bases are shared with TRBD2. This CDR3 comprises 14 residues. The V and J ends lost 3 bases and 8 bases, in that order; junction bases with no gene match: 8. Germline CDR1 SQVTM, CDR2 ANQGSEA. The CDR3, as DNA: TGCAGCGTTGATGGGCGGGAGGGCCTCGATGAGCAGTTCTTC. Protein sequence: CSVDGREGLDEQFF.

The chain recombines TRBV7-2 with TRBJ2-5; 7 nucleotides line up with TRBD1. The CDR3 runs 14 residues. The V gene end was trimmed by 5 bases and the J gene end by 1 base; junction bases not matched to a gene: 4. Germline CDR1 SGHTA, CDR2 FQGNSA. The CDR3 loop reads CASSPGQRQETQYF. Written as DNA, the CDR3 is TGTGCCAGCAGCCCGGGACAGCGCCAAGAGACCCAGTACTTC. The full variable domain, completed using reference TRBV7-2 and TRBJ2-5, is GAGVSQSPSNKVTEKGKDVELRCDPISGHTALYWYRQSLGQGLEFLIYFQGNSAPDKSGLPSDRFSAERTGGSVSTLTIQRTQQEDSAVYLCASSPGQRQETQYFGPGTRLLVL.

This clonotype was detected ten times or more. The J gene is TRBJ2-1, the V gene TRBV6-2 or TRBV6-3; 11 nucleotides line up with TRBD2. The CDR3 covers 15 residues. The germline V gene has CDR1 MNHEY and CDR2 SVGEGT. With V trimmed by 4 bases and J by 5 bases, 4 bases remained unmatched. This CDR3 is CASSLAGGAHNEQFF. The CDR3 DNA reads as TGTGCCAGCAGTTTAGCGGGAGGGGCCCACAATGAGCAGTTCTTC.

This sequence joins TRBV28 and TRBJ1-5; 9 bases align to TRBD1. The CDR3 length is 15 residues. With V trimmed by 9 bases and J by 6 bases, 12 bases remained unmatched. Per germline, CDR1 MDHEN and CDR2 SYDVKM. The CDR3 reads CASKPGQGFGQPQHF. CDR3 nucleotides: TGTGCCAGTAAGCCGGGACAGGGCTTTGGTCAGCCCCAGCATTTT.

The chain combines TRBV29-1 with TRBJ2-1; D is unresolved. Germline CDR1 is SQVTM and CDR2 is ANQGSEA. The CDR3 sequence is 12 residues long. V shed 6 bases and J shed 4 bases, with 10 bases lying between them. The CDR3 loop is CSVARSYNEQFF. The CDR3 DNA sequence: TGCAGCGTGGCGAGATCATACAATGAGCAGTTCTTC.

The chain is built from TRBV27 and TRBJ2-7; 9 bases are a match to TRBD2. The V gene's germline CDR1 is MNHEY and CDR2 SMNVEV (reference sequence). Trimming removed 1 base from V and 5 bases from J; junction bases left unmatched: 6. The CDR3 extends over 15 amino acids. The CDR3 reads CASSLFSGSVNEQYF. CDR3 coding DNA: TGTGCCAGCAGTTTATTTAGCGGGAGCGTCAACGAGCAGTACTTC.

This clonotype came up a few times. The CDR3 DNA sequence: TGTGCCAGCAGCGTAGAGGGACTCTCGTTGGAGACCCAGTACTTC. Translation: CASSVEGLSLETQYF. The chain combines TRBV9 with TRBJ2-5, with D maybe TRBD2 (6 bases). This CDR3 contains 15 residues. Germline values: CDR1 SGDLS, CDR2 YYNGEE. The V and J ends lost 0 bases and 5 bases respectively, with 14 bases between them.

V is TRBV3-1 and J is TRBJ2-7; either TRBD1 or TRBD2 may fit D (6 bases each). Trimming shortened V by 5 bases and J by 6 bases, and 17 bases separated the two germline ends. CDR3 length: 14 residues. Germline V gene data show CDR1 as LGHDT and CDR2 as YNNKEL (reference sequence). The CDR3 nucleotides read TGTGCCAGCAGCTCGACTAGGGTGGGGGCCGAGCAGTACTTC. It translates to CASSSTRVGAEQYF.

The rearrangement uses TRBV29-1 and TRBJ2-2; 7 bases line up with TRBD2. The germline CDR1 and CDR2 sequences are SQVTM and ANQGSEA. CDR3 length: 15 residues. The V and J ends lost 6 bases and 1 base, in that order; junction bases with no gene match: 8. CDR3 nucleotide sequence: TGCAGCGTACGCCGGGGGGAGCGGAACACCGGGGAGCTGTTTTTT. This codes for CSVRRGERNTGELFF.

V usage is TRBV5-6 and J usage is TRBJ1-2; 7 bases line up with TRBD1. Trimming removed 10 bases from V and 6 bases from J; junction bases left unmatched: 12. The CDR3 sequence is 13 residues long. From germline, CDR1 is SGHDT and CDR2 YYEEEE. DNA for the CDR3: TGTGCCGCCAGACAAGGGACAGCTGATGGCTACACCTTC. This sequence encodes CAARQGTADGYTF.

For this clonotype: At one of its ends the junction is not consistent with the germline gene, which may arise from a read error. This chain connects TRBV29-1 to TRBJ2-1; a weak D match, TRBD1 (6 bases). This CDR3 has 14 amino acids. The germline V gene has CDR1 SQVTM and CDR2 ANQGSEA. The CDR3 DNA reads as TGCAGCGTTGAAAGAGGCCAGGGGAACAATGAGCGGTTCTTC. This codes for CSVERGQGNNERFF.

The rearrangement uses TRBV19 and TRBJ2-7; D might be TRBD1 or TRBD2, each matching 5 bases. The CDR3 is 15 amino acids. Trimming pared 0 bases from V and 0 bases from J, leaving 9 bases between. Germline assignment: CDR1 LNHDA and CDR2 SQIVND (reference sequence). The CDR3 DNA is TGTGCCAGTAGTATAGATCGGGACGTCTCCTACGAGCAGTACTTC. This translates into CASSIDRDVSYEQYF.

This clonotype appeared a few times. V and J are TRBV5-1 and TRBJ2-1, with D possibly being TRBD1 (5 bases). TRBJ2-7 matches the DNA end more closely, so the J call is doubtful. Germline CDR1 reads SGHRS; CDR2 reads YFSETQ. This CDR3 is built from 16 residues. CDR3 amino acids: CASTAEGADSYNEQYF. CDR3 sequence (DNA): TGCGCCAGCACCGCCGAAGGGGCCGACTCCTACAATGAGCAGTACTTC.